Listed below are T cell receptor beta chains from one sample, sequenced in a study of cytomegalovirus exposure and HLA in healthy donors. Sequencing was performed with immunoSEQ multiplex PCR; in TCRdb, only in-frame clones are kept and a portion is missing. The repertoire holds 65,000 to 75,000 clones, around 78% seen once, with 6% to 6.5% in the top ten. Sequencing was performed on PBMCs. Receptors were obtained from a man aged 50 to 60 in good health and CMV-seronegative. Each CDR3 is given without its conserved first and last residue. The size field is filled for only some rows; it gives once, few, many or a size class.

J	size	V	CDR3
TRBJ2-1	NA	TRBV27	ASSPTGRDEQF
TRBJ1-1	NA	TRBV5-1	ASRTGDNTEAF
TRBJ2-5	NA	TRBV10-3	AITRGIKETQY
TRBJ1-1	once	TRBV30	AWSVSADIPFRKEAF
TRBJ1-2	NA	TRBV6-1	ASATMGTGVRGYT
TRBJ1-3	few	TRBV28	ASWGDRLGNTIY
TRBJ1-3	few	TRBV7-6	ASSLGRDRGLSGNTIY
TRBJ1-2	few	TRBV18	ASSPSGQIYGYT
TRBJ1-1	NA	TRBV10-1	ASSDSLNTEAF
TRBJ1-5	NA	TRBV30	AWSRGSDSNQPQH
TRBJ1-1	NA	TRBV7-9	ASSSREGANTEAF
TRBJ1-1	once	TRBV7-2	ASSEQLWSEAF
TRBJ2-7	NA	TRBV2	ASSPTMGGEQY
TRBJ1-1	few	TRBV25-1	ASSNRQSRNTEAF
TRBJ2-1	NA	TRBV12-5	ASGLGLAGVEQF
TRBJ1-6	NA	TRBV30	ACLDSGLGSPLH
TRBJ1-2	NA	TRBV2	ASSEGSKGSGRGYT
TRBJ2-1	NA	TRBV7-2	ASRPGGSYNEQF
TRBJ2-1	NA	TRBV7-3	ASSAALGGTGEQF
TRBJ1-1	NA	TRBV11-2	ASRPEDRVFAEAF
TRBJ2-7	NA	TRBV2	ASGWTDSYEQY
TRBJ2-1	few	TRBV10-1	ASSENWGEKNEQF
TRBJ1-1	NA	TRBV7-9	ASSLVVLAEAF
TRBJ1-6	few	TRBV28	ASSFPSSYNSPLH
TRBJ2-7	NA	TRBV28	ASSQGLAGRYEQY
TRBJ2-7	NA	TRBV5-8	ASSLDRGLGEQY
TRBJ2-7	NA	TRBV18	ASSPLGDEQY
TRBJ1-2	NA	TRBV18	ASSPRTGGESGYT
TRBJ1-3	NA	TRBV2	ASSNTLPSGNTIY
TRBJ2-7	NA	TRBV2	ASSAVGYEQY
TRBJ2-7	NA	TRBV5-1	ASGQGTYEQY
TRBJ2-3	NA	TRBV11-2	ASSFLLVASTDTQY
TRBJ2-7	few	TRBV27	ASSLWSGYEQY
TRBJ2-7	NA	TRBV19	ATTGGIPSYEQY
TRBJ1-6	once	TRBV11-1	ASSWDRGPNSPLH
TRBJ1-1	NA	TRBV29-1	SVEDRGRQDEAF
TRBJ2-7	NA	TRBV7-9	ASSGDRGHEQY
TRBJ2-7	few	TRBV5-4	ASSLAGGSYEQY
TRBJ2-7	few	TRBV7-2	ASSYSQGQGYEQY
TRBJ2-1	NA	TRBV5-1	ASSLGLAEGNEQF
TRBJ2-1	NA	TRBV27	ASSLIREEPQYNEQF
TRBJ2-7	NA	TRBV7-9	ASSLDRAKQY
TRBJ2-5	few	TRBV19	ASSILGGGETQY
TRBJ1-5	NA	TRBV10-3	AISDEGGNNQPQH
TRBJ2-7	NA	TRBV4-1	ASSQMTTLSIYEQY
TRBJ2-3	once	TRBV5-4	ASSKERGGRSTDTQY
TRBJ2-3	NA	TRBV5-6	ASSLKVPSGLYTQY
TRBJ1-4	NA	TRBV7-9	ASSEGTGGVEKLF
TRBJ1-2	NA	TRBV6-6	ASSYRDTLGGYT
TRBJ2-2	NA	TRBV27	ASSGITWTGELF
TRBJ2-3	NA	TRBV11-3	ASSATGAVSLDTQY